The 32 T cell receptor beta chains below were found in one sample sequenced in a study of blood T cell repertoires in COVID-19 (dated by TCRdb to the early 2020s). The library was generated by the immunoSEQ multiplex PCR assay. TCRdb provides this immuneACCESS table in a form limited to in-frame rearrangements. Some clones are lacking; in checked studies, under half of them reflect an unresolved V gene, and why the rest are absent is not known. This sample comprises about 370,000 clones, 89% of them detected only once. The ten top clones hold about 3% of the sample. The sample taken for sequencing was peripheral blood. The receptors derive from a woman aged 30 to 39 with COVID-19, enrolled during active disease.

CDR3 sequence: CATSAGGVTSGYTF. As DNA, the CDR3 is TGTGCCACCAGTGCTGGGGGGGTTACCTCTGGCTACACCTTC. V usage is TRBV24-1 and J usage is TRBJ1-2; TRBD1 is a possible D gene (5 bases). Germline CDR1 KGHDR, CDR2 SFDVKD. V lost 5 bases to trimming and J lost 7 bases, with 16 bases between them. This CDR3 comprises 14 residues.

CDR3 coding DNA: TGCAGCGTGACGACGTCTAGCTACGAGCAGTACGTC. Protein sequence: CSVTTSSYEQYV. V is TRBV29-1 and J is TRBJ2-7; no reliable D call. V lost 6 bases and J lost 3, with 12 bases in between. The germline CDR1 and CDR2 sequences are SQVTM and ANQGSEA. The CDR3 is 12 residues long.

This clone was seen a single time. This chain connects TRBV24-1 to TRBJ1-2, with a weak D call TRBD1 (6 bases). The CDR3 is 14 residues long. V dropped 7 bases and J dropped 8 bases, with 19 bases sitting between them. In germline, CDR1 is KGHDR, CDR2 SFDVKD. The CDR3 sequence is CATRATDSPGGYTF. In nucleotides, the CDR3 is TGTGCCACCAGGGCCACGGACAGCCCTGGGGGCTACACCTTC.

The V call is TRBV28, the J call TRBJ2-2; D not certain. From germline, CDR1 is MDHEN and CDR2 SYDVKM. The V end was cut by 3 bases, the J end by 0 bases, with 5 bases between. CDR3 length: 14 amino acids. DNA of the CDR3: TGTGCCAGCAGTTTCCGTCCGAACACCGGGGAGCTGTTTTTT. The encoded protein is CASSFRPNTGELFF.

This clone was detected only a few times. V gene TRBV23-1 combines with J gene TRBJ2-2; possible D gene TRBD2, 6 bases. TRBV23-1 belongs to the ORF category, with a function that is uncertain. V dropped 9 bases and J dropped 5 bases, with 19 bases sitting between them. CDR3 size: 15 residues. CDR3 nucleotides: TGCGCCAGTCCTCGCCCCCCCCGGGGGACCGGGGAGCTGTTTTTT. It translates to CASPRPPRGTGELFF.

The gene calls are TRBV2 and TRBJ2-7, with D unclear. Germline V gene lookup returns CDR1 SNHLY and CDR2 FYNNEI. The CDR3 has 12 amino acids. V was clipped by 3 bases and J by 4 bases, with 7 bases between them. This CDR3 is CASSEGVYEQYF. The CDR3 coding sequence is TGTGCCAGCAGTGAGGGCGTTTACGAGCAGTACTTC.

The chain has TRBV28 and TRBJ2-5; TRBD2 might be the D (7 bases). CDR1 and CDR2 from the germline V gene are MDHEN and SYDVKM. Trimming removed 2 bases from V and 5 bases from J, with 18 bases in between. CDR3 length: 16 amino acids. CDR3 residues: CASSLEGWGRGETQYF. The CDR3 coding sequence is TGTGCCAGCAGTTTAGAGGGATGGGGGCGGGGGGAGACCCAGTACTTC.

This chain links TRBV25-1 with TRBJ2-1; weak D call: TRBD1 (8 bases). The CDR3 contains 16 residues. V was cut by 4 bases and J by 9 bases, with 22 bases left in between. In germline, CDR1 is MGHDK, CDR2 SYGVNS. The DNA for the CDR3 is TGTGCCAGCAGTGTCCAGGGGGCGGGGGAGTATGGTGAGCAGTTCTTC. Its translation is CASSVQGAGEYGEQFF.

The rearrangement uses TRBV27 and TRBJ2-1; 7 bases are shared with TRBD1. CDR1 and CDR2 (germline): MNHEY, SMNVEV (reference sequence). CDR3 length equals 14 residues. The junction had 8 bases not matched to a gene; V was cut back by 2 bases and J by 10 bases. The CDR3 DNA is TGTGCCAGCAGTTTAGAGGGGGCATTTCTCGAGCAGTTCTTC. This encodes CASSLEGAFLEQFF.

The table lists this clone with a count of one. The chain links TRBV10-2 to TRBJ2-3; D might be TRBD2 (5 bases). V lost 5 bases and J lost 0, with 6 bases in between. The V gene's germline CDR1 is WSHSY and CDR2 SAAADI. This CDR3 spans 13 amino acids. In DNA form, the CDR3 reads TGCGCCAGCAGTTGGACTAGCACAGATACGCAGTATTTT. Encoded protein: CASSWTSTDTQYF.

This chain joins TRBV4-3 and TRBJ1-5; 7 bases match TRBD1. CDR3 size: 17 residues. Germline CDR1 reads LGHNA; CDR2 reads YSLEER. V shed 0 bases, J shed 1 base, and the junction held 6 bases outside the gene matches. This CDR3 is CASSQDRGRGSNQPQHF. CDR3 DNA: TGCGCCAGCAGCCAAGATCGCGGCAGGGGGAGCAATCAGCCCCAGCATTTT.

The chain recombines TRBV28 with TRBJ2-1, with 10 bases fitting TRBD1. Germline CDR1 MDHEN, CDR2 SYDVKM. The V segment lost 5 bases and the J segment 6 bases; nucleotides outside the gene matches: 10. This CDR3 spans 16 amino acids. CDR3 sequence (DNA): TGTGCCAGCAGTCTACCCCGGGACAGGGGAATCAATGAGCAGTTCTTC. It translates to CASSLPRDRGINEQFF.

The J gene is TRBJ2-3, the V gene TRBV5-8; the D is unclear. The CDR3 contains 16 residues. Germline CDR1 and CDR2: SGHTS and YDEGEE. The V and J ends lost 0 bases and 2 bases respectively, with 13 bases between them. The CDR3 sequence: CASSLAHTTYTDTQYF. In DNA, the CDR3 is TGTGCCAGCAGCTTGGCGCATACCACCTACACAGATACGCAGTATTTT. The full variable domain, in which reference TRBV5-8 and TRBJ2-3 provide the parts outside the CDR3, is EAGVTQSPTHLIKTRGQQATLRCSPISGHTSVYWYQQALGLGLQFLLWYDEGEERNRGNFPPRFSGRQFPNYSSELNVNALELEDSALYLCASSLAHTTYTDTQYFGPGTRLTVL.

This clone was picked up many times. This sequence joins TRBV2 and TRBJ1-2, with D possibly being TRBD1 (6 bases). V was cut by 11 bases and J by 6 bases, with 25 bases left in between. Germline V gene data show CDR1 as SNHLY and CDR2 as FYNNEI. CDR3 length equals 15 residues. The CDR3, as DNA: TGTGCCGGTACTCGGGCTACAGGGAAGGCGAATGGCTACACCTTC. It encodes CAGTRATGKANGYTF.

CDR3 sequence (DNA): TGTGCCAGTAATATGGCTAGCGGGGACCGGAGAAACATTCAGTACTTC. This translates into CASNMASGDRRNIQYF. The chain uses TRBV19 and TRBJ2-4; 9 nucleotides agree with TRBD2. The germline CDR1 and CDR2 sequences are LNHDA and SQIVND (reference sequence). The V segment lost 7 bases and the J segment 6 bases; nucleotides outside the gene matches: 13. The CDR3 has 16 amino acids.

The rearrangement links TRBV14 to TRBJ2-1; 8 bases agree with TRBD1. Germline CDR1 and CDR2: SGHDN and FVKESK. Trimming removed 3 bases from V and 0 bases from J; junction bases left unmatched: 1. The CDR3 runs 15 residues. The CDR3 coding sequence is TGTGCCAGCAGCCAGGGGACAGGCTCCTACAATGAGCAGTTCTTC. Amino acid sequence: CASSQGTGSYNEQFF.

The chain uses TRBV5-1 and TRBJ2-6; 7 bases agree with TRBD1. Germline values: CDR1 SGHRS, CDR2 YFSETQ. Trimming cost V 4 bases and J 0 bases; bases outside gene matches: 7. This CDR3 is 17 amino acids long. The CDR3 loop reads CASSLGQLASGANVLTF. The CDR3 DNA reads TGCGCCAGCAGCCTGGGACAGTTAGCCTCTGGGGCCAACGTCCTGACTTTC.

The rearrangement links TRBV18 to TRBJ1-6, with D unresolved. V was pared by 6 bases and J by 5 bases, with 14 bases between. The germline V gene has CDR1 KGHSH and CDR2 LQKENI. The CDR3 has 15 residues. DNA for the CDR3: TGTGCCAGCTCGCCAAGCGATCCCGATAATTCACCCCTCCACTTT. Protein: CASSPSDPDNSPLHF.

Regarding this clone: Germline is not matched at one junction end, which may reflect a read error. The rearrangement links TRBV4-2 to TRBJ2-2; 9 bases fit TRBD2. CDR1 is LGHNA and CDR2 is YNFKEQ in the germline V gene. The CDR3 sequence is 16 residues long. The DNA of the CDR3 is TGTGCCAGCAGCCAAGACGGACTAGCGAACCCCGGGGAGCTGTTTTTT. Amino acids: CASSQDGLANPGELFF.

The chain is built from TRBV6-5 and TRBJ2-7; 10 nucleotides match TRBD1. Germline CDR1 is MNHEY and CDR2 is SVGAGI. The CDR3 is 14 amino acids. With V trimmed by 7 bases and J by 7 bases, 10 bases remained unmatched. In DNA form, the CDR3 reads TGTGCCAGCAACAGAAGACAGGGGGCGGGGGAGCAGTACTTC. This translates into CASNRRQGAGEQYF.

The rearrangement uses TRBV15 and TRBJ2-3; D might be TRBD1 (5 bases). The CDR3 sequence is 15 residues long. Germline-derived CDR1 and CDR2 are LNHNV and YYDKDF (reference sequence). V shed 5 bases and J shed 2 bases, with 14 bases lying between them. CDR3 nucleotide sequence: TGTGCCACCAGCGGGTTGGGGCCCTACACAGATACGCAGTATTTT. This sequence encodes CATSGLGPYTDTQYF.

In its sample, this clone was seen once. The rearrangement joins TRBV5-1 to TRBJ2-7; D is possibly TRBD1 (7 bases). Trimming cost V 2 bases and J 6 bases, with 12 bases left between them. This CDR3 has 13 amino acids. Looked up from germline, CDR1 is SGHRS and CDR2 is YFSETQ. CDR3 nucleotides: TGCGCCAGCAGCTTTCAGGGGGAGGCCGAGCAGTACTTC. This gives the protein CASSFQGEAEQYF.

CDR3 residues: CASSTTGTGSDGANVLTF. The CDR3 nucleotides are TGCGCCAGCAGCACAACCGGGACAGGCTCCGATGGGGCCAACGTCCTGACTTTC. V gene TRBV5-1 combines with J gene TRBJ2-6; 8 nucleotides line up with TRBD1. The germline V gene encodes CDR1 SGHRS and CDR2 YFSETQ. Losses at the gene ends were 4 bases for V and 3 bases for J; bases not matched to a gene: 12. The CDR3 loop spans 18 amino acids.

The V and J genes are TRBV6-5 and TRBJ2-7, with a tentative D call TRBD2 (6 bases). CDR1 and CDR2 (germline): MNHEY, SVGAGI. V lost 5 bases, J lost 2 bases, and 16 bases lay in between. This CDR3 has 15 amino acids. The CDR3 loop reads CASSRAPGLPYEQYF. The DNA for the CDR3 is TGTGCCAGCAGTCGAGCCCCGGGACTTCCCTACGAGCAGTACTTC.

The rearrangement joins TRBV4-2 to TRBJ1-1; 7 nucleotides line up with TRBD1. Unmatched junction bases numbered 5, after V lost 4 bases and J lost 0 bases. The germline CDR1 and CDR2 sequences are LGHNA and YNFKEQ. The CDR3 is made up of 15 amino acids. CDR3 protein: CASSPRQGMNTEAFF. CDR3 in DNA: TGTGCCAGCAGCCCCCGACAGGGAATGAACACTGAAGCTTTCTTT.

The CDR3 loop is CASSWGTSGAPYEQYF. In nucleotides, the CDR3 is TGTGCCAGCAGTTGGGGAACTAGCGGGGCTCCCTACGAGCAGTACTTC. The V call is TRBV6-5, the J call TRBJ2-7, with 10 bases lining up with TRBD2. J was trimmed by 2 bases and V by 4 bases; bases with no gene match: 8. The CDR3 extends over 16 amino acids. The germline gives CDR1 MNHEY, CDR2 SVGAGI.

The chain employs TRBV5-1 and TRBJ2-3; 8 nucleotides match TRBD2. Trimming took 0 bases from V and 1 from J; bases not matched to a gene: 4. The germline CDR1 and CDR2 sequences are SGHRS and YFSETQ. This CDR3 region has 16 residues. The CDR3 region has the DNA TGCGCCAGCAGCTTGGAGGGCGGGGGGCGCACAGATACGCAGTATTTT. Protein: CASSLEGGGRTDTQYF.

This chain uses TRBV11-2 with TRBJ2-2, with D possibly TRBD1 on 6 matching bases. Trimming took off 3 bases at V and 7 bases at J, with 9 bases between the two ends. The CDR3 length is 13 residues. Germline CDR1 and CDR2: SGHAT and FQNNGV. The CDR3 region has the DNA TGTGCCAGCAGCTTGAGGGGGAGCGGGGAGCTGTTTTTT. Amino acid sequence: CASSLRGSGELFF.

V and J are TRBV5-4 and TRBJ2-2; 9 bases are shared with TRBD2. The CDR3 covers 16 residues. The trim removed 4 bases at V and 1 base at J, leaving 5 bases unmatched. Germline V gene data show CDR1 as SGHNT and CDR2 as YYREEE (reference sequence). The CDR3 reads CASSPELAGNTGELFF. The CDR3 nucleotides read TGTGCCAGCAGCCCCGAACTAGCGGGGAACACCGGGGAGCTGTTTTTT.

The chain is built from TRBV7-2 and TRBJ1-2, with TRBD1 matching over 7 bases. The J segment lost 3 bases and the V segment lost 4 bases, leaving 5 bases of the junction unmatched. The CDR3 is made up of 14 amino acids. Germline values: CDR1 SGHTA, CDR2 FQGNSA. CDR3 bases: TGTGCCAGCAGCTCGACAGGGAGAGACTATGGCTACACCTTC. The encoded protein is CASSSTGRDYGYTF. The full variable domain, completed using reference TRBV7-2 and TRBJ1-2, is GAGVSQSPSNKVTEKGKDVELRCDPISGHTALYWYRQSLGQGLEFLIYFQGNSAPDKSGLPSDRFSAERTGGSVSTLTIQRTQQEDSAVYLCASSSTGRDYGYTFGSGTRLTVV.

V and J are TRBV10-2 and TRBJ1-1; TRBD1 is a possible D gene (5 bases). With 2 bases removed from V and 3 bases from J, the gap between germline ends came to 7 bases. This CDR3 contains 13 residues. Germline V lookup: CDR1 WSHSY, CDR2 SAAADI. CDR3 sequence: CASSEGGYTEAFF. CDR3 nucleotides: TGCGCCAGCAGTGAGGGGGGGTACACTGAAGCTTTCTTT.

The V and J genes are TRBV9 and TRBJ1-1, with 9 bases lining up with TRBD1. V trimming: 3 bases; J trimming: 4 bases; junction bases outside the gene matches: 10. CDR3 length equals 16 residues. CDR1 and CDR2 (germline): SGDLS, YYNGEE. CDR3 DNA sequence: TGTGCCAGCAGCGCAGGACAGGGGCGGAGGAGCACTGAAGCTTTCTTT. Amino acid sequence: CASSAGQGRRSTEAFF.